This T cell receptor beta chain was retrieved from a study of blood T cell repertoires in COVID-19. Across the whole study: Both acute and convalescent COVID-19 samples were obtained from the United States, Italy and Spain. In each case, the material was cDNA or gDNA derived from T cells, B-cell-depleted T cells, or PBMCs.

As handled by the study authors: Reference gene primer amplification gave estimated nucleated cell counts. The method was immunoSEQ multiplex PCR; TCRdb's version includes in-frame clones alone and lacks a portion of them. V, J and clone size are taken as reported in that table, and D and trimming were inferred from the DNA itself. The repertoire has some 40,000 clones, roughly three quarters of them found once; the top ten carry over 15%. The sequenced sample consisted of peripheral blood. This sequence originates from an older man with acute or convalescent COVID-19.

In nucleotides, the CDR3 is TGTGCCAGCAGTCTCGTGAACACTGAAGCTTTCTTT. Translated: CASSLVNTEAFF. The rearrangement links TRBV28 to TRBJ1-1; D is undetermined. The germline V gene has CDR1 MDHEN and CDR2 SYDVKM. Trimming pared 5 bases from V and 0 bases from J, leaving 4 bases between. CDR3 size: 12 residues. Full variable domain (remainder filled in from reference TRBV28 and TRBJ1-1): DVKVTQSSRYLVKRTGEKVFLECVQDMDHENMFWYRQDPGLGLRLIYFSYDVKMKEKGDIPEGYSVSREKKERFSLILESASTNQTSMYLCASSLVNTEAFFGQGTRLTVV.